Reported below is one T cell receptor (beta chain). The antigen is unknown. The data were taken from a study of T cell responses to AZD1222 COVID-19 vaccine. Repertoires were generated with immunoSEQ multiplex PCR, while TCRdb's copy carries only in-frame clones and drops some. The data hold 150,000 to 200,000 clones, with roughly 87% observed a single time. General study results and limits: Most donors were white British and more were female, and clonal diversity was possibly underestimated.

The CDR3 is made up of 13 amino acids. V lost 10 bases, J lost 9 bases, and 21 bases lay in between. Germline V gene data show CDR1 as SGHTA and CDR2 as FQGNSA. The sample was peripheral blood, taken on day 0 of AZD1222 vaccination. This receptor was obtained from an adult in good health. J is TRBJ2-5 and V is TRBV7-2; D may be TRBD2 (6 bases). The CDR3 region is CANDYSGTGAQYF. The CDR3 DNA reads as TGTGCCAATGACTATAGCGGTACTGGGGCCCAGTACTTC.